This T cell receptor (beta chain) was recorded in a study of T cells in Graves' hyperthyroidism and ophthalmopathy. This CDR3 has 17 amino acids. V gave up 8 bases and J gave up 0 bases, with 25 bases separating them. Germline V gene lookup returns CDR1 DFQATT and CDR2 SNEGSKA (reference sequence). This clonotype was observed at least ten times. RNA transcripts provided the source from which TCR beta CDR3 regions were amplified. With the HTBI primer set, the TCR CDR3 went through a first round of RT-PCR. MiXCR was run by TCRdb on the multiplex PCR reads, yielding one entry per CDR3 protein. Among about 570,000 distinct CDR3 sequences listed, about half were seen once. The diagnoses drew upon clinical symptoms, serum thyroxine and TRAb, thyroid ultrasound and orbital computed tomography.

This sequence originates from an adult woman with Graves' disease, either hyperthyroidism or ophthalmopathy (not recorded which). What was sequenced was peripheral blood or thyroid tissue (not recorded which). The V gene is TRBV20-1, the J gene TRBJ2-5; D is unresolved. The chain's CDR3 is CSYQRPGWNQYQETQYF. CDR3 sequence (DNA): TGCAGTTACCAGAGGCCTGGATGGAACCAGTACCAAGAGACCCAGTACTTC.